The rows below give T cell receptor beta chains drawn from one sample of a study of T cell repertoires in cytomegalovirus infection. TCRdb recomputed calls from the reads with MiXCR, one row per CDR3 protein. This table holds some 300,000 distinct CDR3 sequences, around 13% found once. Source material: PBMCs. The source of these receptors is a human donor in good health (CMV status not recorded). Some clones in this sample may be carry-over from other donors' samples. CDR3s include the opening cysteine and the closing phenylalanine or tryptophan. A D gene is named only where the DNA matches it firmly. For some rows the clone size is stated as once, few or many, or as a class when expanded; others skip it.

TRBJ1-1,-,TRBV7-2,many,TGTGCCAGCAGCTTAATAGCTAGTTACACTGAAGCTTTCTTT,CASSLIASYTEAFF
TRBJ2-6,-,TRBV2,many,TGTGCCAGCAGGCGGACGGTATTGAGCTCTGGGGCCAACGTCCTGACTTTC,CASRRTVLSSGANVLTF
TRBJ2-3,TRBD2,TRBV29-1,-,TGCAGCGTTGACACCCTAGCGGGAAGCACAGATACGCAGTATTTT,CSVDTLAGSTDTQYF
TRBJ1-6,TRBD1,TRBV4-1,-,TGCGCCAGCAGCCAAGGCCGGGACAGAGATTCACCCCTCCACTTT,CASSQGRDRDSPLHF
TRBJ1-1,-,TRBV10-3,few,TGTGCCATCAGTGAGTCGGGGGGGGGTACTGAAGCTTTCTTT,CAISESGGGTEAFF
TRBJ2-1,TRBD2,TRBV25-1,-,TGTGCCAGCAGCCCCGGGACTAGAGTCTACAATGAGCAGTTCTTC,CASSPGTRVYNEQFF
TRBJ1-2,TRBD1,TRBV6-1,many,TGTGCCAGCAGTTGGGGACAGGAGGGGTATGGCTACACCTTC,CASSWGQEGYGYTF
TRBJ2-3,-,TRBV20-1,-,TGCAGTGCTACGGCGGCCGTAGCGAGCACAGATACGCAGTATTTT,CSATAAVASTDTQYF
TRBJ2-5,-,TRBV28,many,TGTGCCAGCAGAAAAGGGTGGCAAGAGACCCAGTACTTC,CASRKGWQETQYF
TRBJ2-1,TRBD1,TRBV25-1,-,TGTGCCAGCAGGTCCAGCCGACGGGGACAGGGAGGGGACTACCGGTTAAATGAGCAGTTCTTC,CASRSSRRGQGGDYRLNEQFF
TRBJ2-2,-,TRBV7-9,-,TGTGCCAGCAGCTTGGGCGGAGGAGCGAACACCGGGGAGCTGTTTTTT,CASSLGGGANTGELFF
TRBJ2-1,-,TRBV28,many,TGTGCCAGCACCCTTCGTGTCGCTGACAATGAGCAGTTCTTC,CASTLRVADNEQFF
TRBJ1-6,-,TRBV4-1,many,TGCGCCAGCAGCCTCCGGGACCCACATAATTCACCCCTCCACTTT,CASSLRDPHNSPLHF
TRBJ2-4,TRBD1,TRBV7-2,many,TGTGCCAGCAGCCGACCGACAGGGGGCAGCAACATTCAGTACTTC,CASSRPTGGSNIQYF
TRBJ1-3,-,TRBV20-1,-,TGCAGTGCTAGACATACAGAAGCCTCTGGAAACACCATATATTTT,CSARHTEASGNTIYF
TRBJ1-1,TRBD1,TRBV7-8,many,TGTGCCAGCAGCTCATTGGACAGGGCGTCCCCGCAGGGAACTGAAGCTTTCTTT,CASSSLDRASPQGTEAFF
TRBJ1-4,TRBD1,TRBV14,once,TGTGCCAGCAGCCAAGGACAGGGAGAAACTAATGAAAAACTGTTTTTT,CASSQGQGETNEKLFF
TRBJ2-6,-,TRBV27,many,TGTGCCAGCATGGTTACGGGATTAAGATCTGGGGCCAACGTCCTGACTTTC,CASMVTGLRSGANVLTF
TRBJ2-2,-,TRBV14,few,TGTGCCAGCAGCCAGGTGCCGGCCACCGGGGAGCTGTTTTTT,CASSQVPATGELFF
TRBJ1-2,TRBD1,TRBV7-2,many,TGTGCCAGCAGCACCCGACAGGGGGCTGGCTACACCTTC,CASSTRQGAGYTF
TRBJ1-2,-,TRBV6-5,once,TGTGCCAGCAGCCCCCCCATGACAGGCCTCGCTAACTATGGCTACACCTTC,CASSPPMTGLANYGYTF
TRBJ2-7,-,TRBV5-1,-,TGCGCCAGCTCACCGCCGGCGGGGAGCGAGCAGTACTTC,CASSPPAGSEQYF
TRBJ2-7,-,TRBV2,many,TGTGCCAGCAGTGAGTTGGCCACCTACGAGCAGTACTTC,CASSELATYEQYF
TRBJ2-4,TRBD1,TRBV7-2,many,TGTGCCAGCAGCTTAAATAGAGGGGGCCAGAAAAACATTCAGTACTTC,CASSLNRGGQKNIQYF
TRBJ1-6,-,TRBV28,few,TGTGCCAGCAGTCCTTTGGGCGGAACGGGGTCACCCCTCCACTTT,CASSPLGGTGSPLHF
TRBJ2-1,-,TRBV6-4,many,TGTGCCAGCAGTGCCTCCAGTAACAATGAGCAGTTCTTC,CASSASSNNEQFF
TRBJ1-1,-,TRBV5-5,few,TGTGCCAGCACCCTATTGCGGGGGGTCCGGAACACTGAAGCTTTCTTT,CASTLLRGVRNTEAFF
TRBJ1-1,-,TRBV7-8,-,TGTGCCAGCAGCTTAGCCGGATCTCACACTGAAGCTTTCTTT,CASSLAGSHTEAFF
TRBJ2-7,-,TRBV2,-,TGTGCCAGCAGTGAAGCGGGCTCCTCCTACGAGCAGTACTTC,CASSEAGSSYEQYF
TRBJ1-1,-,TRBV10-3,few,TGTGCCATCAGGCGGACGGTCCTCTTGAACACTGAAGCTTTCTTT,CAIRRTVLLNTEAFF
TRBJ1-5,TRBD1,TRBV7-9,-,TGTGCCAGCACCGGGACAGGGGGTCAGCCCCAGCATTTT,CASTGTGGQPQHF
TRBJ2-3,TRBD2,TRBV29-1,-,TGCAGCGTCTTGACTAGCGGGAGTCGTTCGTTGACAGATACGCAGTATTTT,CSVLTSGSRSLTDTQYF